Each of the 17 T cell receptor beta chains below was sequenced from the same sample in a study of blood T cell repertoires in COVID-19. Profiled with immunoSEQ multiplex PCR; TCRdb holds only in-frame clones, not every one. This table holds 270,000 or so clones, more than 70% found once. The sample consisted of PBMCs or T cells enriched from blood (not recorded which). Every receptor here comes from a woman aged 40 to 50 with acute COVID-19.

The gene calls are TRBV7-9 and TRBJ2-4, with D possibly being TRBD1 (5 bases). The CDR3 is made up of 14 amino acids. Trimming took off 5 bases at V and 5 bases at J, with 13 bases between the two ends. Per the germline V gene, CDR1 is SEHNR and CDR2 is FQNEAQ (reference sequence). The CDR3 reads CASSTQGTQNIQYF. DNA for the CDR3: TGTGCCAGCAGCACCCAGGGAACCCAAAACATTCAGTACTTC.

V gene TRBV9 combines with J gene TRBJ2-4, with a possible D match to TRBD2 (5 bases). Trimming removed 0 bases from V and 7 bases from J, with 14 bases in between. Germline loops: CDR1 SGDLS, CDR2 YYNGEE. CDR3 length: 15 amino acids. CDR3 sequence reads: CASSVEGAAKNIQYF. In DNA, the CDR3 is TGTGCCAGCAGCGTAGAGGGAGCGGCGAAGAACATTCAGTACTTC.

This chain connects TRBV6-2 or TRBV6-3 to TRBJ1-2, with D possibly TRBD1 on 5 matching bases. The CDR3 spans 13 residues. V lost 4 bases and J lost 3, with 9 bases in between. Germline V CDR1 and CDR2: MNHEY, SVGEGT. The CDR3 here is CASSSTGYYGYTF. CDR3 coding DNA: TGTGCCAGCAGTTCCACAGGTTACTATGGCTACACCTTC.

The CDR3, as DNA: TGTGCCAGCAGCTTATCTAGAACTAGCACAGATACGCAGTATTTT. Translated: CASSLSRTSTDTQYF. The rearrangement uses TRBV7-2 and TRBJ2-3; the D is unclear. This CDR3 is 15 amino acids long. Germline V gene sequence: CDR1 SGHTA, CDR2 FQGNSA. V gave up 2 bases and J gave up 0 bases, with 9 bases separating them.

This sequence joins TRBV5-8 and TRBJ2-4, with TRBD1 matching over 7 bases. CDR3 size: 15 residues. V lost 3 bases and J lost 4; bases outside the gene matches: 7. Germline CDR1 and CDR2: SGHTS and YDEGEE. The CDR3 DNA reads as TGTGCCAGCAGCTCGCCAGGGACAGCAAAAAACATTCAGTACTTC. The encoded protein is CASSSPGTAKNIQYF. The entire variable domain, with the rest obtained from reference TRBV5-8 and TRBJ2-4, is as follows: EAGVTQSPTHLIKTRGQQATLRCSPISGHTSVYWYQQALGLGLQFLLWYDEGEERNRGNFPPRFSGRQFPNYSSELNVNALELEDSALYLCASSSPGTAKNIQYFGAGTRLSVL.

Written as DNA, the CDR3 is TGCGCCAGCAGCCAAGATAGGACAGGGGTAGTAGGAGCTTTCTTT. Its protein product is CASSQDRTGVVGAFF. The chain employs TRBV4-1 and TRBJ1-1; 9 bases fit TRBD1. Germline V lookup: CDR1 MGHRA, CDR2 YSYEKL. The CDR3 loop spans 15 amino acids. Trimming took 0 bases from V and 10 from J; bases not matched to a gene: 9.

The chain employs TRBV10-3 and TRBJ2-1, with a possible D match to TRBD1 (5 bases). The CDR3 is 15 residues long. V dropped 6 bases and J dropped 0 bases, with 12 bases sitting between them. The germline V gene has CDR1 ENHRY and CDR2 SYGVKD. The CDR3 loop is CAIRMTDHSYNEQFF. CDR3 coding DNA: TGTGCCATCAGGATGACAGATCACTCCTACAATGAGCAGTTCTTC.

The gene calls are TRBV5-1 and TRBJ1-4; no clear D gene. Per germline, CDR1 SGHRS and CDR2 YFSETQ. The CDR3 totals 15 residues. Trimming stripped 2 bases from V and 0 bases from J, with 8 bases between. DNA for the CDR3: TGCGCCAGCAGCTTCCAGAGGGCAACTAATGAAAAACTGTTTTTT. Its protein product is CASSFQRATNEKLFF.

The chain combines TRBV11-2 with TRBJ2-7; D perhaps matches TRBD1 (5 bases). Germline V gene data show CDR1 as SGHAT and CDR2 as FQNNGV. The CDR3 consists of 13 residues. V was clipped by 5 bases and J by 4 bases, with 12 bases between them. Here the CDR3 reads CASSHWGRYEQYF. In DNA, the CDR3 is TGTGCCAGCAGCCACTGGGGCCGGTACGAGCAGTACTTC.

J is TRBJ1-3 and V is TRBV7-9, with D perhaps TRBD1 (5 bases). Per germline, CDR1 SEHNR and CDR2 FQNEAQ (reference sequence). V dropped 3 bases and J dropped 0 bases, with 9 bases sitting between them. The CDR3 has 15 amino acids. The CDR3 protein is CASSFATGSGNTIYF. The CDR3 bases are TGTGCCAGCAGCTTTGCTACAGGCTCTGGAAACACCATATATTTT.

The V and J genes are TRBV11-3 and TRBJ2-7; D gene ambiguous. The ends were cut back, 3 bases at V and 2 bases at J, with 8 bases in the middle. The CDR3 length is 13 residues. The germline V gene has CDR1 SGHNT and CDR2 YENEEA. CDR3: CASSFPRTYEQYV. In nucleotides, the CDR3 is TGTGCCAGCAGCTTTCCGAGGACCTACGAGCAGTACGTC.

The chain recombines TRBV2 with TRBJ1-3; D unresolved. This CDR3 is 14 amino acids long. Trimming pared 10 bases from V and 0 bases from J, leaving 13 bases between. The germline V gene encodes CDR1 SNHLY and CDR2 FYNNEI. CDR3 sequence (DNA): TGTGCCACCCTCCTCGAGAGCTCTGGAAACACCATATATTTT. Translated: CATLLESSGNTIYF.

The chain carries TRBV12-3 or TRBV12-4 and TRBJ1-2; D is ambiguous. The ends were cut back, 1 base at V and 3 bases at J, with 6 bases in the middle. The CDR3 spans 13 residues. This CDR3 reads CASSLGAYYGYTF. CDR3 bases: TGTGCCAGCAGTTTAGGGGCATACTATGGCTACACCTTC.

The gene calls are TRBV20-1 and TRBJ2-7; 10 bases are shared with TRBD2. Unmatched junction bases numbered 19, after V lost 3 bases and J lost 5 bases. The CDR3 is 18 residues long. Germline CDR1 is DFQATT and CDR2 is SNEGSKA (reference sequence). CDR3 sequence: CSASSGLAVATLMHEQYF. CDR3 nucleotides: TGCAGTGCTAGTAGTGGACTAGCGGTTGCAACCCTAATGCACGAGCAGTACTTC.

The chain recombines TRBV24-1 with TRBJ2-1, with TRBD2 matching 9 bases. Trimming took 4 bases from V and 3 from J; bases not matched to a gene: 6. CDR3 length equals 16 residues. Germline loops: CDR1 KGHDR, CDR2 SFDVKD. CDR3: CATSEEGLAGYNEQFF. The CDR3 nucleotides read TGTGCCACCAGTGAAGAGGGACTAGCCGGCTACAATGAGCAGTTCTTC.

V usage is TRBV30 and J usage is TRBJ1-1; no clear D gene. Germline values: CDR1 GTSNPN, CDR2 SVGIG (reference sequence). This CDR3 has 14 amino acids. V lost 5 bases to trimming and J lost 1 base, with 14 bases between them. The CDR3 loop reads CAWSSWRSNTEAFF. The CDR3 DNA reads TGTGCCTGGTCCTCATGGCGGTCGAACACTGAAGCTTTCTTT.

The count of this clone is one. This sequence joins TRBV2 and TRBJ2-5, with a tentative D call TRBD1 (5 bases). The ends were cut back, 6 bases at V and 5 bases at J, with 13 bases in the middle. Per the germline V gene, CDR1 is SNHLY and CDR2 is FYNNEI. The CDR3 spans 13 residues. The CDR3 here is CASSYGRVETQYF. In DNA, the CDR3 is TGTGCCAGCAGCTACGGCAGGGTCGAGACCCAGTACTTC.